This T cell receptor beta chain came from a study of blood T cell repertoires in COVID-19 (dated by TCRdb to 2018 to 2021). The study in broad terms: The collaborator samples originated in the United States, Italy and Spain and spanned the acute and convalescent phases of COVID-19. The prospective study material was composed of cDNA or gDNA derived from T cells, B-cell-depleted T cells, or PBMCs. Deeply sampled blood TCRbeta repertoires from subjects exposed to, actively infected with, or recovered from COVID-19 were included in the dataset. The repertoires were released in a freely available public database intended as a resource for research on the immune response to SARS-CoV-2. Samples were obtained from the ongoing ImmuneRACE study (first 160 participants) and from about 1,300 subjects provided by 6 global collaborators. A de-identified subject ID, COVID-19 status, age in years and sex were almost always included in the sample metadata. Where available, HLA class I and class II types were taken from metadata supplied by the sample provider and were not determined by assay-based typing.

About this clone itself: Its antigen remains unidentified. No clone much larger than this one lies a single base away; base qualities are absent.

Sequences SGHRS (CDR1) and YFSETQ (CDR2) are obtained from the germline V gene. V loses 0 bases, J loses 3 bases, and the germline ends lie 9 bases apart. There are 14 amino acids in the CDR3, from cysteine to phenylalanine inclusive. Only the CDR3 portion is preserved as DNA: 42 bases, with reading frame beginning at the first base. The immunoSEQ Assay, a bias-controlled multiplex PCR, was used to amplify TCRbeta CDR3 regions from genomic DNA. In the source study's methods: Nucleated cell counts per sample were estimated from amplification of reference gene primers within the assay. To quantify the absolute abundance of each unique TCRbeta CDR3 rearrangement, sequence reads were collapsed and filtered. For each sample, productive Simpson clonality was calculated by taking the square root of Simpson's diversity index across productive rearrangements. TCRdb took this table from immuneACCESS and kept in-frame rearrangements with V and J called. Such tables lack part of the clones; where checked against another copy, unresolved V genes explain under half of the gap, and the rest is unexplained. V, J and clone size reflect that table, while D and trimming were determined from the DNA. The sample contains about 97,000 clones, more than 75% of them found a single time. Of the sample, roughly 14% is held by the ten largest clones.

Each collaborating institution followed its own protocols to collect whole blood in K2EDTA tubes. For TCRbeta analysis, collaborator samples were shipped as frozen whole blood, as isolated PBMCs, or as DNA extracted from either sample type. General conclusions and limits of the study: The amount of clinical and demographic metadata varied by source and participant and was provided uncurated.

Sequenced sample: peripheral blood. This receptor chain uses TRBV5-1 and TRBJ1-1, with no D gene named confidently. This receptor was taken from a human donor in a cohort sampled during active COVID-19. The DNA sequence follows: TGCGCCAGCAGCTTGGAACCTACCTACACTGAAGCTTTCTTT. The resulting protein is CASSLEPTYTEAFF.